A selection of T cell receptor beta chains follows, all from one sample in a study of cytomegalovirus exposure and HLA in healthy donors. TCRdb's table, derived via immunoSEQ multiplex PCR, lists solely in-frame clones and lacks some. The table shows 170,000 or so clones, with 70% to 80% occurring only once. Sequencing used PBMCs. The origin of the receptors is a woman aged 25 to 39 in good health and CMV-seropositive. Both conserved end residues are part of each CDR3. Fields, in order: V gene, J gene, clone size, CDR3 protein. The size of a clone is reported for some rows only, either as once, few or many, or as a class for expanded clones.

v_call: TRBV9
j_call: TRBJ2-6
clone_size: .
cdr3_aa: CASSVGGAAGANVLTF

v_call: TRBV5-6
j_call: TRBJ2-7
clone_size: few
cdr3_aa: CASSLGGLPGYEQYF

v_call: TRBV18
j_call: TRBJ2-7
clone_size: few
cdr3_aa: CASSPTPGQRDSYEQYF

v_call: TRBV4-1
j_call: TRBJ2-3
clone_size: .
cdr3_aa: CASSQDTGGGTDTQYF

v_call: TRBV19
j_call: TRBJ2-7
clone_size: .
cdr3_aa: CASSTRQGNEQYF

v_call: TRBV28
j_call: TRBJ1-5
clone_size: .
cdr3_aa: CASSPGHPNQPQHF

v_call: TRBV28
j_call: TRBJ2-7
clone_size: .
cdr3_aa: CASSEVSSYEQYF

v_call: TRBV7-9
j_call: TRBJ1-1
clone_size: few
cdr3_aa: CASSLAQGSNTEAFF

v_call: TRBV6-6
j_call: TRBJ2-2
clone_size: once
cdr3_aa: CASSPFAGGYTGELFF

v_call: TRBV27
j_call: TRBJ1-1
clone_size: once
cdr3_aa: CASSHRGGNTEAFF

v_call: TRBV12-5
j_call: TRBJ2-2
clone_size: .
cdr3_aa: CASGLVLIDTGELFF

v_call: TRBV6-1
j_call: TRBJ1-5
clone_size: .
cdr3_aa: CASSEAGGQYQPQHF

v_call: TRBV4-1
j_call: TRBJ2-7
clone_size: .
cdr3_aa: CASSHVSTGTSGFEQYF